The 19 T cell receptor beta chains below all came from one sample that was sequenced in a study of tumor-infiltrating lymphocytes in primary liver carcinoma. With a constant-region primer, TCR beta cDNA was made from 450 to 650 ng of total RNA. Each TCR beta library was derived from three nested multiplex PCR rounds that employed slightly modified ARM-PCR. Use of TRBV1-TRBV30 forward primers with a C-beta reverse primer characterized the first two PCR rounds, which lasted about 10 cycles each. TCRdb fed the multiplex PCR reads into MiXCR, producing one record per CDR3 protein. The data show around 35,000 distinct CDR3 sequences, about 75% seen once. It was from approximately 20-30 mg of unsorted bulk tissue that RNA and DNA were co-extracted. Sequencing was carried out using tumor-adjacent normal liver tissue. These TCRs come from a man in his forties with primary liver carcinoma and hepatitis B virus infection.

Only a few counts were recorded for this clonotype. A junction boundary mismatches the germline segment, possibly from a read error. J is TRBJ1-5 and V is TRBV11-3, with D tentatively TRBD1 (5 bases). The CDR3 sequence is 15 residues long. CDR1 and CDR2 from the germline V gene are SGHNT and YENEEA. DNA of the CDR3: TGTGCCAGCAGTTTAGATCTGGGGGTGGCCCAGTCCCAGCATTTT. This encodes CASSLDLGVAQSQHF.

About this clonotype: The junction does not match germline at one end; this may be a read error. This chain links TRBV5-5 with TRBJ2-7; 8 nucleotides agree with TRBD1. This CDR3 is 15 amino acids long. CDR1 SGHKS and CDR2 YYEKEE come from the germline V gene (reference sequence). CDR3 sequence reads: CASSYRDRKHYEQYF. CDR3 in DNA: TGTGCTAGCAGTTACCGGGACAGGAAACACTACGAGCAGTACTTC.

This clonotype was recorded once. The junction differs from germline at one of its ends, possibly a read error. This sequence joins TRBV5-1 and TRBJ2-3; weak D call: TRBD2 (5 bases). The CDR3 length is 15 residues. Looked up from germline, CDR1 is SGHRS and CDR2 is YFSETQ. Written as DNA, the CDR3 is TGCGACAGCACCCCGGAGGTGGACCTCACAGATACGCAGTATTTT. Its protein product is CDSTPEVDLTDTQYF.

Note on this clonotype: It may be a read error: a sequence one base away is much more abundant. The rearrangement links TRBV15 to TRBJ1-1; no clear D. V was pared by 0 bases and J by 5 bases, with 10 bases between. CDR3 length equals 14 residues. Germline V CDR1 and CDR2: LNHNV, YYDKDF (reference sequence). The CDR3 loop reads CATSRDHAMTEAFF. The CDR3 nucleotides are TGTGCCACCAGCAGAGATCATGCGATGACTGAAGCTTTCTTT.

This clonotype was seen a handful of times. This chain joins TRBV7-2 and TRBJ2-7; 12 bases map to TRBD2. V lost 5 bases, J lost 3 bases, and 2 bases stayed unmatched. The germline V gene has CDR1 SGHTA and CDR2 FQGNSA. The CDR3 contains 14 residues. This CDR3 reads CASSALAGGYEQYF. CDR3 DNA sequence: TGTGCCAGCAGCGCACTAGCGGGAGGCTACGAGCAGTACTTC. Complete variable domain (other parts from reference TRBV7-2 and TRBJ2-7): GAGVSQSPSNKVTEKGKDVELRCDPISGHTALYWYRQSLGQGLEFLIYFQGNSAPDKSGLPSDRFSAERTGGSVSTLTIQRTQQEDSAVYLCASSALAGGYEQYFGPGTRLTVT.

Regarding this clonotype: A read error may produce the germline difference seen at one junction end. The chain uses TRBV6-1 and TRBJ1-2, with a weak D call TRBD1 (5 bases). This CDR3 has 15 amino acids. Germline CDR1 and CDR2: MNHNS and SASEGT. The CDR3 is CARSESVEGYDGYIF. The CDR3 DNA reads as TGTGCCAGGAGCGAGAGCGTCGAGGGGTACGATGGCTACATCTTC.

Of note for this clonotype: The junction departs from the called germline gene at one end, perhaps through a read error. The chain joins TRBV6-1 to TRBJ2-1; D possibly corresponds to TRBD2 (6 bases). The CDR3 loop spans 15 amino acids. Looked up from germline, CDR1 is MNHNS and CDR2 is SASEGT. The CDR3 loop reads CTSIEEVGGYNEQFF. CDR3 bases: TGTACCAGCATTGAAGAAGTGGGAGGATACAATGAGCAGTTCTTC.

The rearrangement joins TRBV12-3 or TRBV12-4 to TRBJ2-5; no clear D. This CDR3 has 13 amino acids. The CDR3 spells CTNSLRSEETQYF. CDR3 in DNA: TGTACCAACAGTTTGAGGTCAGAAGAGACCCAGTACTTC.

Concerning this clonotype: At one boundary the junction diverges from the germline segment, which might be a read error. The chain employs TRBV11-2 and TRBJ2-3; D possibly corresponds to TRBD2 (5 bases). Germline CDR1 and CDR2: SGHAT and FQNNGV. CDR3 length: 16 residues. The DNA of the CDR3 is TGTGCCAGGAGCTCCGGGGTCGTAAGAGATGCAGATACGCAGTATTTT. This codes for CARSSGVVRDADTQYF.

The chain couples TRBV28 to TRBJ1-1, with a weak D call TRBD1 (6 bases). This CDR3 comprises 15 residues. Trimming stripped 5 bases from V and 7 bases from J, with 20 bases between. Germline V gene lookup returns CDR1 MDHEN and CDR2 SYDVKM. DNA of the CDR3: TGTGCCAGCAGTACCCGAACAGGGCCAGACAGTGAAGCTTTCTTT. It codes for CASSTRTGPDSEAFF.

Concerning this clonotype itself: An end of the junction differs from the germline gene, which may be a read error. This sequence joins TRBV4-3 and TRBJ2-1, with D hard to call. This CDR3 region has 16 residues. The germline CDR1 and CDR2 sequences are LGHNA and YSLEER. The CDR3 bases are TGCGCTAGCAGCCAAGATGTAGGTGGCCATTACAATGAGCAGCTCTTC. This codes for CASSQDVGGHYNEQLF.

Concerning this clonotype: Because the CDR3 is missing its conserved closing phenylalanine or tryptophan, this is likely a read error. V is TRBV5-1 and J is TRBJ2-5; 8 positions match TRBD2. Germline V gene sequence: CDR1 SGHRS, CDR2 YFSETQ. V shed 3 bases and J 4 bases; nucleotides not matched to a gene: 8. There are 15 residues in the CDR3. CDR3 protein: CASSYKAGAGETQYL. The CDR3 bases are TGCGCCAGCAGCTATAAAGCGGGAGCCGGAGAGACCCAGTACTTA.

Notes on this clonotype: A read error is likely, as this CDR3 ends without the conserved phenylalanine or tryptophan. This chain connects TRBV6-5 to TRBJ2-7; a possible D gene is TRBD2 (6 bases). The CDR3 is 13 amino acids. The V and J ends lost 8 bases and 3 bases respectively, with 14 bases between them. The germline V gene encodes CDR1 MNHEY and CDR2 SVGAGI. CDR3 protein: CASEIADNYEQYL. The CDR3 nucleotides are TGTGCCAGCGAAATAGCGGATAACTACGAGCAGTACCTC.

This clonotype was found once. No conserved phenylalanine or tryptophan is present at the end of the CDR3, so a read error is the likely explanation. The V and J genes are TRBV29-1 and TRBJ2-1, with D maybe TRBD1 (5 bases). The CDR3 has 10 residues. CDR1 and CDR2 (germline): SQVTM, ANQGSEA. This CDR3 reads CSVLDSKQFL. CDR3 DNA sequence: TGCAGTGTTCTTGACAGCAAGCAGTTCTTG.

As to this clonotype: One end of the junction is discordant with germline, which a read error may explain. As DNA, the CDR3 is TGCAGCGTCGTGGACGGGCGAGAACAAGAGGCCCAGTACTTC. Protein sequence: CSVVDGREQEAQYF. This rearrangement joins TRBV29-1 to TRBJ2-5; D gene ambiguous. The V gene's germline CDR1 is SQVTM and CDR2 ANQGSEA. The CDR3 consists of 14 residues.

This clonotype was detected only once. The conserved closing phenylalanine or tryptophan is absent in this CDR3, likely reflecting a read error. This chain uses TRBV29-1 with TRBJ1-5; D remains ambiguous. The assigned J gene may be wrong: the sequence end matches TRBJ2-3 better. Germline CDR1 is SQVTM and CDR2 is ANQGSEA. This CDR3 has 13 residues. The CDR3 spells CSVLEQSNQPQYL. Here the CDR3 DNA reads TGCAGCGTTTTGGAACAGTCCAATCAGCCCCAGTATTTA.

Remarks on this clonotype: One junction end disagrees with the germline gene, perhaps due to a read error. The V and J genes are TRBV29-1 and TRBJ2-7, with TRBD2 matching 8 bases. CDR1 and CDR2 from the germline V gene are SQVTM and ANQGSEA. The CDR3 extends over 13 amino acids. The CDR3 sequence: CGVVISGESEQYF. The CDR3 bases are TGCGGCGTTGTGATTAGCGGGGAATCCGAGCAGTACTTC.

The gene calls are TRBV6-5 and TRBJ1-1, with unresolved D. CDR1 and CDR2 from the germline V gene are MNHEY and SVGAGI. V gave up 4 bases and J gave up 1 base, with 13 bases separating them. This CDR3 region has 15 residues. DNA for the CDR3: TGTGCCAGCAGTTGGATCGGGGTCTGGAACACTGAAGCTTTCTTT. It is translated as CASSWIGVWNTEAFF.

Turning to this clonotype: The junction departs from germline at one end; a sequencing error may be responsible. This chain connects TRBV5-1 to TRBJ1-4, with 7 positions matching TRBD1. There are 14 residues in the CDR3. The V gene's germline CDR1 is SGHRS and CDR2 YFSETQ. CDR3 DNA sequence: TGCGCCAACAGCGAGGGACAGAGGAATGAAGAACTGTTTTTT. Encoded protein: CANSEGQRNEELFF. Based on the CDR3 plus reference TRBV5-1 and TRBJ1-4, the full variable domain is KAGVTQTPRYLIKTRGQQVTLSCSPISGHRSVSWYQQTPGQGLQFLFEYFSETQRNKGNFPGRFSGRQFSNSRSEMNVSTLELGDSALYLCANSEGQRNEELFFGSGTQLSVL.